These 6 T cell receptor beta chains were sequenced from one sample in a study of T cells after yellow fever vaccination. MiXCR, run by TCRdb on the 5' RACE reads, gives a single entry per CDR3 protein. The repertoire holds a few hundred thousand distinct CDR3 sequences, with around 6.8% as singletons. The sequencing here drew on PBMCs, taken 35 to 50 days after the first yellow fever vaccination. The source of these receptors is a young man who received the YFV17D yellow fever vaccine.

This clonotype was seen only a few times. The chain recombines TRBV6-5 with TRBJ1-1, with TRBD1 as a possible D gene (5 bases). The CDR3 spans 13 residues. CDR1 MNHEY and CDR2 SVGAGI come from the germline V gene. V was pared by 2 bases and J by 3 bases, with 7 bases between. The CDR3 DNA reads as TGTGCCAGCAGTTACCCGGGGGACACTGAAGCTTTCTTT. Its translation is CASSYPGDTEAFF.

This clonotype was recorded many times. The rearrangement joins TRBV3-1 to TRBJ1-4, with 11 bases that match TRBD1. CDR3 length equals 17 residues. With 4 bases clipped from V and 2 bases from J, the junction kept 6 bases outside the gene matches. Germline CDR1 reads LGHDT; CDR2 reads YNNKEL (reference sequence). CDR3 in amino acids: CASSLPGQGETNEKLFF. Written as DNA, the CDR3 is TGTGCCAGCAGCCTTCCGGGACAGGGGGAGACTAATGAAAAACTGTTTTTT.

The chain is built from TRBV5-6 and TRBJ1-5, with D unclear. The CDR3 sequence is 15 residues long. Germline V gene sequence: CDR1 SGHDT, CDR2 YYEEEE. Trimming took 9 bases from V and 5 from J, leaving 21 bases between them. The CDR3 bases are TGTGCCATGAGCCCCGGGATCTTCTGCTATCAGCCCCAGCATTTT. As protein: CAMSPGIFCYQPQHF.

This clonotype was seen more than once but under ten times. This sequence joins TRBV7-2 and TRBJ2-3, with D possibly being TRBD2 (5 bases). The CDR3 extends over 15 amino acids. Germline V lookup: CDR1 SGHTA, CDR2 FQGNSA. V lost 6 bases and J 0 bases, leaving 13 bases between the germline ends. CDR3 in amino acids: CASRFRAASTDTQYF. DNA of the CDR3: TGTGCCAGCAGGTTTAGAGCGGCTAGCACAGATACGCAGTATTTT. Full variable domain (missing parts from reference TRBV7-2 and TRBJ2-3): GAGVSQSPSNKVTEKGKDVELRCDPISGHTALYWYRQSLGQGLEFLIYFQGNSAPDKSGLPSDRFSAERTGGSVSTLTIQRTQQEDSAVYLCASRFRAASTDTQYFGPGTRLTVL.

The chain is built from TRBV7-8 and TRBJ1-1; D gene unclear. The CDR3 totals 14 residues. Germline lookup yields CDR1 SGHVS and CDR2 FQNEAQ. Trimming left V 6 bases short and J 3 bases short, with 14 bases between. CDR3 amino acids: CASRGFQAYTEAFF. CDR3 nucleotide sequence: TGTGCCAGCAGGGGCTTCCAGGCATACACTGAAGCTTTCTTT. Complete variable domain (other parts from reference TRBV7-8 and TRBJ1-1): GAGVSQSPRYKVAKRGQDVALRCDPISGHVSLFWYQQALGQGPEFLTYFQNEAQLDKSGLPSDRFFAERPEGSVSTLKIQRTQQEDSAVYLCASRGFQAYTEAFFGQGTRLTVV.

A few counts support this clonotype. This chain uses TRBV6-1 with TRBJ1-2; unclear D gene. The CDR3 extends over 14 amino acids. In germline, CDR1 is MNHNS, CDR2 SASEGT. V was trimmed by 10 bases and J by 4 bases, leaving 19 bases between them. The CDR3 DNA sequence: TGTGCCACCGGAGACGAGCCGGGGAGCTATGGCTACACCTTC. Translating gives CATGDEPGSYGYTF.